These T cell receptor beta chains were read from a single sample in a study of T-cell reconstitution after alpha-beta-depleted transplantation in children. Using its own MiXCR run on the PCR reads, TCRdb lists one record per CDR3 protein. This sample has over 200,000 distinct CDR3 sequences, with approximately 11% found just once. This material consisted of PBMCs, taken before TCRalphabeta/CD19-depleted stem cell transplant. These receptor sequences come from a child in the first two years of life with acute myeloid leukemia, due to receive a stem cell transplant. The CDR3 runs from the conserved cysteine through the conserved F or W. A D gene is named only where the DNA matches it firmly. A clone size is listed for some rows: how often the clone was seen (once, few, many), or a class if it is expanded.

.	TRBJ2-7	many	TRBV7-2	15	CASSFGGREIYEQYF	TGTGCCAGCAGCTTTGGGGGGCGGGAGATTTACGAGCAGTACTTC
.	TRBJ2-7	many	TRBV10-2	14	CASSEWGQDYEQYF	TGCGCCAGCAGTGAGTGGGGCCAGGATTACGAGCAGTACTTC
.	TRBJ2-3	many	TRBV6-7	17	CASSPRRGRAMGNTQYF	TGTGCCAGCAGTCCCCGCCGGGGGCGCGCGATGGGTAATACGCAGTATTTT
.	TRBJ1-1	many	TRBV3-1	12	CASSHRATEAFF	TGTGCCAGCAGCCACCGGGCCACTGAAGCTTTCTTT
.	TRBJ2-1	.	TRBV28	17	CASSTTTAGRSYNEQFF	TGTGCCAGCAGTACGACTACGGCGGGACGCTCCTACAATGAGCAGTTCTTC
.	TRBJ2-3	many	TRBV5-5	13	CASSIAGAGTQYF	TGTGCCAGCAGCATTGCAGGGGCAGGGACGCAGTATTTT
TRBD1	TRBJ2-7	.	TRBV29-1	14	CSVLRQGRLGEQYF	TGCAGCGTCCTACGACAGGGGCGACTAGGGGAGCAGTACTTC
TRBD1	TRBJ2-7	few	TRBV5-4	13	CASKVDRAYEQYF	TGTGCCAGCAAAGTTGACAGGGCCTACGAGCAGTACTTC
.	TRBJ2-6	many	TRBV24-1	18	CATSDPSTDPSGANVLTF	TGTGCCACCAGTGACCCTTCGACAGACCCCTCTGGGGCCAACGTCCTGACTTTC
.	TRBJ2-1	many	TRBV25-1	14	CASSESIAYNEQFF	TGTGCCAGCAGTGAATCTATAGCTTACAATGAGCAGTTCTTC
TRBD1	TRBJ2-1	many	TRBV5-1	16	CASNAGTGGPYNEQFF	TGCGCCAGCAACGCCGGGACAGGGGGCCCTTACAATGAGCAGTTCTTC
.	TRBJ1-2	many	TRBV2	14	CASSQQEGSYGYTF	TGTGCCAGCAGTCAACAGGAAGGCTCCTATGGCTACACCTTC
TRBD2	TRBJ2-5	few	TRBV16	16	CASSQGTSGLQETQYF	TGTGCCAGCAGCCAAGGGACTAGCGGGCTACAAGAGACCCAGTACTTC
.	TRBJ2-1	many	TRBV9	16	CASSVAGGISYNEQFF	TGTGCCAGCAGCGTAGCAGGAGGAATTTCCTACAATGAGCAGTTCTTC
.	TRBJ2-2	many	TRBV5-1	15	CASSSGRANTGELFF	TGCGCCAGCAGCTCGGGACGGGCAAACACCGGGGAGCTGTTTTTT
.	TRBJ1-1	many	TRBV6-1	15	CASSERRGSLPEAFF	TGTGCCAGCAGTGAAAGAAGGGGGTCACTCCCTGAAGCTTTCTTT
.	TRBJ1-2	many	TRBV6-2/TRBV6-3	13	CASSWQNNYGYTF	TGTGCCAGCAGTTGGCAGAACAACTATGGCTACACCTTC
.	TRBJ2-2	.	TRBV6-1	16	CASSEMGSRATGELFF	TGTGCCAGCAGTGAAATGGGTTCCCGAGCAACCGGGGAGCTGTTTTTT
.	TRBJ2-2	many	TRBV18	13	CASSPPGAGELFF	TGTGCCAGCTCACCACCGGGCGCCGGGGAGCTGTTTTTT
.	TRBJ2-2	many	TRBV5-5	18	CASSLSSLGDWNTGELFF	TGTGCCAGCAGCTTGTCGTCTTTGGGGGACTGGAACACCGGGGAGCTGTTTTTT
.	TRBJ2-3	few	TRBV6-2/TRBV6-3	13	CASSTGSTDTQYF	TGTGCCAGCAGCACGGGAAGCACAGATACGCAGTATTTT
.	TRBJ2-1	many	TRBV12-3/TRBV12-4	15	CASSLRRLTNNEQFF	TGTGCCAGCAGCTTGAGGAGGCTAACTAACAATGAGCAGTTCTTC
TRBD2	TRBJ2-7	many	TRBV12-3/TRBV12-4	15	CASSLTRGRAYEQYF	TGTGCCAGCAGTTTGACTCGAGGGAGGGCCTACGAGCAGTACTTC